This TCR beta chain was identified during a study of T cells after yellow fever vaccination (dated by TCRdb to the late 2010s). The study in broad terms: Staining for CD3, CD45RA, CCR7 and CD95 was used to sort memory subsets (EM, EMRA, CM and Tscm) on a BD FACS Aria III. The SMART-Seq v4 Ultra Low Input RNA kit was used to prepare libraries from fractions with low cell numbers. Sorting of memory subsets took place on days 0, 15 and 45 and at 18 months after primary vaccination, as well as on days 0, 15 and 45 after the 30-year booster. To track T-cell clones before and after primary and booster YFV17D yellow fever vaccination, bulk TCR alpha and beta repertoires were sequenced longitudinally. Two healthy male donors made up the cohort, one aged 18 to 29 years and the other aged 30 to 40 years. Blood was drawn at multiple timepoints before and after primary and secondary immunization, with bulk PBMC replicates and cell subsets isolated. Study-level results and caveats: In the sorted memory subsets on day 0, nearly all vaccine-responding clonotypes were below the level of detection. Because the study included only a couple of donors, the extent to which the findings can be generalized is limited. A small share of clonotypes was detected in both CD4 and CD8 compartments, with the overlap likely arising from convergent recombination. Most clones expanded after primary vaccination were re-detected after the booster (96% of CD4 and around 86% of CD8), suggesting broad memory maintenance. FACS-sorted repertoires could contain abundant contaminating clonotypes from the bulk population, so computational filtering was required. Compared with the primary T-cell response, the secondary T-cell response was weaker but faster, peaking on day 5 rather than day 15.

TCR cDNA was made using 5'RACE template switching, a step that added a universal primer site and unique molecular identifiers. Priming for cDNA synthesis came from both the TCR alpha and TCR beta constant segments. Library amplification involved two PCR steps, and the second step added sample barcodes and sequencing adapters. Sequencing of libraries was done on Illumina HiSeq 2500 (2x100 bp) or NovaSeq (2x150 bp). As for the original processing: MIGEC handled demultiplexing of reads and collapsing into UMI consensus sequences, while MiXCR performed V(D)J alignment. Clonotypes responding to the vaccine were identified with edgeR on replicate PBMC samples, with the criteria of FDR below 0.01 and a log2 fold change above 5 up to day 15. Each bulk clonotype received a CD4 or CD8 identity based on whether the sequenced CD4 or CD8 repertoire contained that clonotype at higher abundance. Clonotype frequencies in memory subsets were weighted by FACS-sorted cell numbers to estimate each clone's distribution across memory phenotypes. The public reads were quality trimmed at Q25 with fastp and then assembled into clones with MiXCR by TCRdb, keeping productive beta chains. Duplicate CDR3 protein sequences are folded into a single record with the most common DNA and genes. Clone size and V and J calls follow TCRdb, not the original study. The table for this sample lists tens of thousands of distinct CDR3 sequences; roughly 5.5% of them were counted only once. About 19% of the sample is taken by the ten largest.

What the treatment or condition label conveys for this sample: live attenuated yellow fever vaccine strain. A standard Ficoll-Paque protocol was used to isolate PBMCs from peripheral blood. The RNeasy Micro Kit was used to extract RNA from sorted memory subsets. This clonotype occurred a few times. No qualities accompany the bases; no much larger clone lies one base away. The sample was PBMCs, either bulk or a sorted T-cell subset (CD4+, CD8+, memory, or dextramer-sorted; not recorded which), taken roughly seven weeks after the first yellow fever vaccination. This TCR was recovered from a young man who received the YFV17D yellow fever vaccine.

The CDR3 region: CASTLARYRSYGGNQPQHF. In nucleotides, the sequence is TGCGCCAGCACCCTGGCGAGGTACAGGTCCTACGGCGGCAATCAGCCCCAGCATTTT. This sequence uses TRBV10-1 and TRBJ1-5; 5 matching bases give a weak D call of TRBD1. There are 19 amino acids in the CDR3, from cysteine to phenylalanine inclusive. The DNA shown is the 57-base CDR3, in frame from base 1. Taken from the germline V gene (reference sequence), the CDR1 and CDR2 loops are WNHNN and SYGVQD. The junction shows trimming of 7 bases on V and 2 bases on J, plus 27 bases between the germline ends.